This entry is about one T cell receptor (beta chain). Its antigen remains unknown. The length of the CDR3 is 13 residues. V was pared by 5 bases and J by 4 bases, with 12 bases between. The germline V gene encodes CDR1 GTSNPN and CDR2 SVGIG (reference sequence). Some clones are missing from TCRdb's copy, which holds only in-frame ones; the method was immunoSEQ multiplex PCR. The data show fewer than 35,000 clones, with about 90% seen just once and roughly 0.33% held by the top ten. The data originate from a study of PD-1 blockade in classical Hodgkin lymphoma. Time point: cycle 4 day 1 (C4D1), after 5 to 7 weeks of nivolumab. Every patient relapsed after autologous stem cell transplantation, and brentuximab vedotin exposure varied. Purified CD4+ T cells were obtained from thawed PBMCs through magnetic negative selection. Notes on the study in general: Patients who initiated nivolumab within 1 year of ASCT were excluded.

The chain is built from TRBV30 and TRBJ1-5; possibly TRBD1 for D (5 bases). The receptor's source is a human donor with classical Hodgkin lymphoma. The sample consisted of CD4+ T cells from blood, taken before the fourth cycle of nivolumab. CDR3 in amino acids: CAWGQGENQPQHF. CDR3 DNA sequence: TGTGCCTGGGGTCAAGGGGAGAATCAGCCCCAGCATTTT. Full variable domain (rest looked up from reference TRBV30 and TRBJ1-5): SQTIHQWPATLVQPVGSPLSLECTVEGTSNPNLYWYRQAAGRGLQLLFYSVGIGQISSEVPQNLSASRPQDRQFILSSKKLLLSDSGFYLCAWGQGENQPQHFGDGTRLSIL.